The source of this T cell receptor beta chain is a study of blood T cell repertoires in COVID-19. Germline loops: CDR1 KGHSY, CDR2 FQNENV. V lost 2 bases and J 2 bases, leaving 10 bases between the germline ends. The CDR3 length is 15 residues. Sequencing used immunoSEQ multiplex PCR; TCRdb keeps in-frame clones, though not all of them. The sample has 140,000 to 150,000 clones; around four fifths are singletons. The sequence came from a human donor in a cohort sampled during active COVID-19. The sequenced sample consisted of peripheral blood. The J gene is TRBJ2-1, the V gene TRBV16; TRBD2 might be the D (7 bases). The CDR3 nucleotides read TGTGCCAGCAGCCAAGTGGGGGGGCCCTACAATGAGCAGTTCTTC. It specifies CASSQVGGPYNEQFF.